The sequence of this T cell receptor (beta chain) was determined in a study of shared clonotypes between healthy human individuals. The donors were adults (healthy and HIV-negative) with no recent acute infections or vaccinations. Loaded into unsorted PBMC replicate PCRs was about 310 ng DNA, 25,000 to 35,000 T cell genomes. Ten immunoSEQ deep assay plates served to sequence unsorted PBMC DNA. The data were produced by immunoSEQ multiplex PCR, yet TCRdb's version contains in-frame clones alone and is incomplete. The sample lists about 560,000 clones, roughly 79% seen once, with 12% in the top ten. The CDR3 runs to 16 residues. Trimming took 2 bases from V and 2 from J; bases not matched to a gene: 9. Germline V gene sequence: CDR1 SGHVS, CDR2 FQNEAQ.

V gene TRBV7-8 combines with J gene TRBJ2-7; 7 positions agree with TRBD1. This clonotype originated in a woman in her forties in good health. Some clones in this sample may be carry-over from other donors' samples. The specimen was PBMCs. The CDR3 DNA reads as TGTGCCAGCAGCTTAATGTCTAGGGGGCAAACCTACGAGCAGTACTTC. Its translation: CASSLMSRGQTYEQYF.